This T cell receptor beta chain originates from a study of OX40 agonist ivuxolimab in advanced cancers. Clones were sequenced by immunoSEQ multiplex PCR, and TCRdb holds only the in-frame ones, with some missing. The data show about 35,000 clones, around 80% seen once. This CDR3 region has 14 residues. Germline CDR1 MNHNS, CDR2 SASEGT. V gave up 9 bases and J gave up 7 bases; unmatched junction bases: 14. Concerning this clone itself: As yet, its antigen is unknown.

The study's findings and limits: Nonresponders, in some cases, also had low normalized T-cell clonal expansion. CD8+ T cells (on average) carried more expanded clones than CD4+ T cells.

The material sequenced was CD4+ or CD8+ T cells sorted from blood, taken in a trial of the OX40 agonist ivuxolimab. The clonotype comes from an adult with an advanced solid tumor such as melanoma, head and neck, liver or kidney cancer. The chain combines TRBV6-1 with TRBJ2-7, with 8 bases fitting TRBD1. CDR3 DNA sequence: TGTGCCAGAACCGGGACAGGATATCTAGAAGAGCAGTACTTC. Encoded protein: CARTGTGYLEEQYF.